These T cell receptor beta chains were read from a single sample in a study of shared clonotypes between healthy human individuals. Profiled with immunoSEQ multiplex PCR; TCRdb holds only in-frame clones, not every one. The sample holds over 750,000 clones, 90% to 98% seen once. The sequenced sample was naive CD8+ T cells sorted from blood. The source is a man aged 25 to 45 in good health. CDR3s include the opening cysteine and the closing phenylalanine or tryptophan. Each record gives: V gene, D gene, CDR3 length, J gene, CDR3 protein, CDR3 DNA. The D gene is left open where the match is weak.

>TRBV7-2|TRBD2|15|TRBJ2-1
CASSLTSGSPHEQFF
TGTGCCAGCAGCCTCACTAGCGGGAGTCCCCATGAGCAGTTCTTC
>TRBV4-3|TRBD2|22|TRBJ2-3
CASSQDLSGTSGRGSFPDTQYF
TGCGCCAGCAGCCAAGATCTAAGCGGCACTAGCGGGAGGGGGAGTTTCCCAGATACGCAGTATTTT
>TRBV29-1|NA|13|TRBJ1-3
CSVGGIEGNTIYF
TGCAGCGTTGGGGGAATAGAGGGAAACACCATATATTTT
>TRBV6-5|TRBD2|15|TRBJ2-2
CASSFSLAGHGELFF
TGTGCCAGCAGTTTTAGTCTAGCGGGTCACGGGGAGCTGTTTTTT
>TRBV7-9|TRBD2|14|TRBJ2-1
CASSISGSVDEQFF
TGTGCCAGCAGCATTAGCGGGAGTGTCGATGAGCAGTTCTTC
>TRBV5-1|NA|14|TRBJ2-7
CASSFRGNPYEQYF
TGCGCCAGCAGCTTCCGAGGGAATCCCTACGAGCAGTACTTC
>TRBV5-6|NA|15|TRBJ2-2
CASSPVRVDTGELFF
TGTGCCAGCAGCCCGGTTAGGGTGGACACCGGGGAGCTGTTTTTT
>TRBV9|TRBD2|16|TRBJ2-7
CASSGGQREGYNEQYF
TGTGCCAGCAGCGGAGGCCAGCGGGAGGGTTATAACGAGCAGTACTTC
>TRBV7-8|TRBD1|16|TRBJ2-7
CASSKDQHRGGDEQYF
TGTGCCAGCAGCAAAGATCAACACCGAGGGGGCGACGAGCAGTACTTC
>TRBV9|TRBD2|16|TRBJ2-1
CASSVVGGSSYNEQFF
TGTGCCAGCAGCGTAGTGGGCGGGAGCTCCTACAATGAGCAGTTCTTC
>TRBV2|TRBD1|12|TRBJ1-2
CATRDRVFGYTF
TGTGCCACCAGGGACAGGGTATTTGGCTACACCTTC